What follows are 6 T cell receptor beta chains derived from one specimen sequenced in a study of molecular identifiers for immune sequencing clone quantification. TCRdb itself ran the PCR reads through MiXCR, one entry per CDR3 protein. The sample includes more than 450,000 distinct CDR3 sequences, 20% to 25% of them seen just once. Source material: naive CD8+ T cells from blood, with Jurkat cell RNA spiked in. Subset specified: FACS-sorted CD8+CD4-CCR7+CD45RA+ naive T cells. Every receptor here comes from a human donor in good health. Some libraries in this study had Jurkat cell RNA spiked in.

This clonotype was recorded only once. This rearrangement joins TRBV7-6 to TRBJ1-5; D remains ambiguous. V gave up 5 bases and J gave up 4 bases, with 9 bases separating them. This CDR3 comprises 13 residues. CDR1 and CDR2 from the germline V gene are SGHVS and FNYEAQ. The DNA of the CDR3 is TGTGCCAGCAGCGCTTGGGAAAATCAGCCCCAGCATTTT. It translates to CASSAWENQPQHF.

This chain links TRBV5-3 with TRBJ1-2; the match to TRBD1 covers 8 bases. TRBV5-3 has ORF status, its function being uncertain. This CDR3 has 15 residues. V lost 10 bases, J lost 3 bases, and 14 bases stayed unmatched. The CDR3: CAGSGWTGHDYGYTF. CDR3 in DNA: TGTGCCGGCAGCGGGTGGACAGGGCATGACTATGGCTACACCTTC.

This clonotype was picked up a small number of times. CDR3 sequence (DNA): TGCAGTGCCCCGGGACTAGCGGCCTACGAGCAGTACTTC. It codes for CSAPGLAAYEQYF. This chain links TRBV20-1 with TRBJ2-7; TRBD2 matches at 11 bases. V lost 6 bases to trimming and J lost 2 bases; unmatched junction nucleotides: 3. Germline CDR1 is DFQATT and CDR2 is SNEGSKA (reference sequence). The CDR3 consists of 13 residues.

This clonotype was detected many times. Here the CDR3 DNA reads TGTGCCAGCAGTTACTCGGACGAGCAGTACTTC. This encodes CASSYSDEQYF. This chain connects TRBV6-5 to TRBJ2-7, with D hard to call. V was clipped by 0 bases and J by 5 bases, with 2 bases between them. Germline CDR1 is MNHEY and CDR2 is SVGAGI. The CDR3 is 11 amino acids.

Comment on this clonotype: This may come from a read error, since a much larger clone is one base off. This sequence joins TRBV9 and TRBJ2-2; a possible D gene is TRBD2 (6 bases). The germline V gene has CDR1 SGDLS and CDR2 YYNGEE. CDR3 length equals 14 residues. The V end was cut by 3 bases, the J end by 4 bases, with 10 bases between. In nucleotides, the CDR3 is TGTGCCAGCAGCGAGCAGGGAGGCACCGGGGAGCTGTTTTTT. It encodes CASSEQGGTGELFF.

The V and J genes are TRBV27 and TRBJ1-5; no firm D call. This CDR3 region has 14 residues. Germline-derived CDR1 and CDR2 are MNHEY and SMNVEV (reference sequence). The V end lost 7 bases, the J end lost 1 base, and 11 bases lay between the germline ends. CDR3 sequence reads: CASNPSGSNQPQHF. The CDR3 region has the DNA TGTGCCAGCAACCCGTCGGGAAGCAATCAGCCCCAGCATTTT.